Listed below are T cell receptor beta chains from one sample, sequenced in a study of shared T cell receptors in the human thymus. Sequencing was performed with immunoSEQ multiplex PCR; in TCRdb, only in-frame clones are kept and a portion is missing. The table shows 700,000 or so clones, with over 75% occurring only once. These data were also reused for a study on human thymus T cells.

The specimen sequenced was thymocytes. The receptors were gathered from a girl under three years old with a congenital heart defect. Each CDR3 is given with its conserved first and last residue.

v_call cdr3_aa
TRBV5-1 CASSLVPSDNEQFF
TRBV5-4 CASSLLSRGYGYTF
TRBV7-8 CASSYRTSSGNTIYF
TRBV27 CASSLARVNYGYTF
TRBV11-2 CASSLVRQGESTGELFF
TRBV7-9 CASSEDVRQGLTF
TRBV5-6 CASSLASSGGAAYNEQFF
TRBV7-8 CASSLVGQGGYGYTF
TRBV21-1 CASKGRPDSDGLYDGYTF
TRBV7-2 CASSLRDRGSPLHF
TRBV30 CAWSAQGALGANVLTF
TRBV10-1 CASSEGRLAGSTDTQYF
TRBV10-3 CAINERGSTSGNTIYF
TRBV5-6 CASSLVFPWTEATDTQYF
TRBV10-3 CAISEPGTGFGYTF
TRBV6-1 CASSESGPPPPGLVSAKNIQYF
TRBV19 CASRQKNNSPLHF
TRBV14 CASSLRRESNFIYEQYF
TRBV7-6 CASSLGRSTSTDTQYF
TRBV27 CASSVSGGAADTQYF
TRBV20-1 CRDSGGYTF
TRBV4-1 CASSSRWSQPQHF
TRBV10-3 CAISGRGAMNTEAFF
TRBV20-1 CSAPNMIEAFF
TRBV15 CATSRDRTESTDTQYF
TRBV19 CASASRGWIAYEQYF